The source of this T cell receptor (beta chain) is a study of T cell changes during pregnancy in multiple sclerosis. This CDR3 region has 14 residues. V was trimmed by 0 bases and J by 2 bases, leaving 7 bases between them. Germline V gives CDR1 SGHRS, CDR2 YFSETQ. Profiled with immunoSEQ multiplex PCR; TCRdb holds only in-frame clones, not every one. This sample carries tens of thousands of clones, approximately 91% of them seen once, and the ten largest clones take 1.5% to 2%. The material sequenced was peripheral blood, taken in the first trimester of pregnancy. The chain couples TRBV5-1 to TRBJ2-3; no reliable D call. The clonotype was recovered from a female donor with multiple sclerosis, enrolled in a pregnancy study. CDR3 in DNA: TGCGCCAGCAGCTTGGGGCAGGTCACAGATACGCAGTATTTT. It translates to CASSLGQVTDTQYF. The variable domain in full, completed from reference TRBV5-1 and TRBJ2-3, reads KAGVTQTPRYLIKTRGQQVTLSCSPISGHRSVSWYQQTPGQGLQFLFEYFSETQRNKGNFPGRFSGRQFSNSRSEMNVSTLELGDSALYLCASSLGQVTDTQYFGPGTRLTVL.